The 21 T cell receptor beta chains below all came from one sample that was sequenced in a study of immune heterogeneity within non-small cell lung tumors. Bulk tumor gDNA, roughly 660 ng per sample, served as the TCR template. Far-apart biopsies, several per primary tumor, were taken during surgery. Those enrolled were patients newly diagnosed with untreated non-small cell lung cancer and undergoing curative surgery. Multiplex PCR amplified the TCR beta CDR3 region. Its first round ran for approximately 11 cycles with 32 V and 13 J primers. TCRdb reprocessed the multiplex PCR reads via MiXCR and lists one record per CDR3 protein. The table lists 9,000 to 13,000 distinct CDR3 sequences, 30% of them singletons, with around a fifth in the top ten. Material: lung tumor tissue. The receptor set was obtained from a woman between 45 and 65 years old with non-small cell lung cancer.

As for this clonotype: This may come from a read error, since a much larger clone is one base off. V gene TRBV6-1 combines with J gene TRBJ2-7; D ambiguous. The germline gives CDR1 MNHNS, CDR2 SASEGT. The CDR3 totals 13 residues. This CDR3 is CASSEVDAYAQCF. The DNA for the CDR3 is TGTGCCAGCAGTGAAGTAGATGCCTACGCGCAGTGCTTC.

This clonotype turned up a few times. V is TRBV30 and J is TRBJ2-3; perhaps TRBD2 as D (6 bases). Between the trimmed V and J ends, which lost 2 bases and 9 bases, there was a span of 15 bases. The CDR3 sequence is 13 residues long. From germline, CDR1 is GTSNPN and CDR2 SVGIG (reference sequence). CDR3 in amino acids: CAWSTGTWGTQYF. The CDR3, as DNA: TGTGCCTGGAGTACTGGGACTTGGGGGACGCAGTATTTT.

This clonotype was picked up a small number of times. The rearrangement joins TRBV6-1 to TRBJ2-5; 10 bases line up with TRBD2. Germline V gene sequence: CDR1 MNHNS, CDR2 SASEGT. The CDR3 length is 13 residues. The junction had 0 bases not matched to a gene; V was cut back by 4 bases and J by 4 bases. CDR3 nucleotides: TGTGCCAGCAGTGGACTAGCGGGAGAGACCCAGTACTTC. This gives the protein CASSGLAGETQYF.

V is TRBV27 and J is TRBJ2-1; D remains ambiguous. V was clipped by 2 bases and J by 4 bases, with 9 bases between them. This CDR3 has 14 amino acids. Germline V gene sequence: CDR1 MNHEY, CDR2 SMNVEV (reference sequence). As DNA, the CDR3 is TGTGCCAGCAGTTTAGGGCAGACGTACAATGAGCAGTTCTTC. Its protein is CASSLGQTYNEQFF.

This clonotype was seen a handful of times. V usage is TRBV18 and J usage is TRBJ1-5; D perhaps matches TRBD1 (5 bases). Germline V CDR1 and CDR2: KGHSH, LQKENI. The CDR3 contains 13 residues. V was shortened by 6 bases and J by 5 bases, with 11 bases between the two germline ends. CDR3 in DNA: TGTGCCAGCTCGCAGGGTCGGGATCAGCCCCAGCATTTT. Its protein is CASSQGRDQPQHF.

This rearrangement joins TRBV29-1 to TRBJ2-7, with a possible D match to TRBD1 (5 bases). Germline V gene lookup returns CDR1 SQVTM and CDR2 ANQGSEA. Trimming cost V 1 base and J 6 bases, with 13 bases left between them. The CDR3 length is 13 residues. The CDR3 DNA is TGCAGCGTTGAAGCTTTCCAGGGCAGCGAGCAGTACTTC. Its translation is CSVEAFQGSEQYF.

This clonotype was detected many times. The J gene is TRBJ2-5, the V gene TRBV30, with 7 bases matching TRBD2. Trimming cost V 3 bases and J 3 bases; bases outside gene matches: 4. This CDR3 comprises 13 residues. The germline V gene has CDR1 GTSNPN and CDR2 SVGIG (reference sequence). CDR3 sequence reads: CAWRSGKKETQYF. CDR3 in DNA: TGTGCCTGGAGAAGCGGGAAGAAAGAGACCCAGTACTTC.

Comments on this clonotype: A clone one base away is much larger, so this may be a read error. The chain joins TRBV6-1 to TRBJ1-6; D gene ambiguous. The germline V gene has CDR1 MNHNS and CDR2 SASEGT. The CDR3 has 14 residues. For the CDR3, the DNA is TGTGCCATCAGTAGTGGTCCCTATAATTCACCCCTCCACTTT. This encodes CAISSGPYNSPLHF.

This chain connects TRBV6-2 or TRBV6-3 to TRBJ1-3; TRBD1 matches 7 bases. This CDR3 contains 14 residues. After removal of 6 bases from V and 3 bases from J, the junction contained 5 bases not matched to a gene. The germline V gene encodes CDR1 MNHEY and CDR2 SVGEGT. CDR3 residues: CASRRQGIGNTIYF. The CDR3 nucleotides read TGTGCCAGCAGACGACAGGGCATTGGAAACACCATATATTTT.

The chain is built from TRBV5-1 and TRBJ2-5, with D perhaps matching TRBD2 (6 bases). Germline V gene data show CDR1 as SGHRS and CDR2 as YFSETQ. The CDR3 contains 16 residues. Trimming removed 4 bases from V and 1 base from J, with 17 bases in between. CDR3 in amino acids: CASSEARRGPQETQYF. CDR3 sequence (DNA): TGCGCCAGCAGCGAGGCCCGGAGGGGACCCCAAGAGACCCAGTACTTC.

This clonotype was detected many times. The chain combines TRBV15 with TRBJ1-2, with D possibly matching TRBD1 (5 bases). V gave up 0 bases and J gave up 10 bases, with 18 bases separating them. Germline lookup yields CDR1 LNHNV and CDR2 YYDKDF (reference sequence). CDR3 size: 15 residues. The CDR3 sequence is CATSRDQTDPNDYTF. CDR3 nucleotides: TGTGCCACCAGCAGAGATCAGACAGACCCTAACGACTACACCTTC.

This clonotype was seen repeatedly, ten times or more. The chain has TRBV28 and TRBJ2-2; D is unresolved. Germline CDR1 MDHEN, CDR2 SYDVKM. This CDR3 has 17 amino acids. Trimming stripped 4 bases from V and 1 base from J, with 16 bases between. In nucleotides, the CDR3 is TGTGCCAGCAGTTCCCCCTTAGGGCGCGTGAACACCGGGGAGCTGTTTTTT. It specifies CASSSPLGRVNTGELFF.

Many counts were recorded for this clonotype. The chain links TRBV24-1 to TRBJ1-1; tentatively, D is TRBD1 (5 bases). The CDR3 has 20 residues. Trimming removed 8 bases at V and 0 bases at J, with 30 bases between. Germline CDR1 KGHDR, CDR2 SFDVKD. CDR3 in DNA: TGTGCCACCATTACTGAGGGTTCCTCCCGGGACGGCGTTATGAACACTGAAGCTTTCTTT. This codes for CATITEGSSRDGVMNTEAFF.

This clonotype was seen many times. The chain combines TRBV10-3 with TRBJ2-7; possibly TRBD1 for D (6 bases). V lost 2 bases and J 5 bases, leaving 16 bases between the germline ends. This CDR3 has 15 amino acids. Germline V gives CDR1 ENHRY, CDR2 SYGVKD. As DNA, the CDR3 is TGTGCCATCAGTGAGACATTACAGGGTATCGACGAGCAGTACTTC. This encodes CAISETLQGIDEQYF.

Notes on this clonotype: A much larger clone is a single base away; this may be a read error. This sequence joins TRBV6-2 or TRBV6-3 and TRBJ2-7, with D possibly matching TRBD1 (6 bases). The CDR3 contains 14 residues. Germline V gene sequence: CDR1 MNHEY, CDR2 SVGEGT. The ends were cut back, 4 bases at V and 3 bases at J, with 13 bases in the middle. The DNA for the CDR3 is TGTGCCAGCAGTTCCCGGGACATGGACTACGAGCAGTACTTC. Protein: CASSSRDMDYEQYF.

This clonotype has ten or more counts. The chain recombines TRBV5-6 with TRBJ1-5; tentatively, D is TRBD1 (6 bases). V was pared by 4 bases and J by 3 bases, with 20 bases between. The CDR3 is 17 amino acids. In germline, CDR1 is SGHDT, CDR2 YYEEEE. The DNA for the CDR3 is TGTGCCAGCAGCCGCCGGTTTGGACAGCACTCCAATCAGCCCCAGCATTTT. Translating it yields CASSRRFGQHSNQPQHF.

In the case of this clonotype: A much larger clone differs from this one at a single base, so this may be a read error. The chain is built from TRBV28 and TRBJ2-3, with TRBD1 identical over 10 bases. The germline gives CDR1 MDHEN, CDR2 SYDVKM. The CDR3 is made up of 16 amino acids. In nucleotides, the CDR3 is TGTGCCAGCATTTTATGGGACAGGGGAGCAACAGATACGCAGTATTTT. It translates to CASILWDRGATDTQYF.

This clonotype occurred many times. V is TRBV28 and J is TRBJ1-4; 12 nucleotides align to TRBD1. The ends lost 4 bases at V and 6 bases at J; junction bases unmatched: 6. CDR3 length equals 16 residues. Germline CDR1 reads MDHEN; CDR2 reads SYDVKM. DNA for the CDR3: TGTGCCAGCAGTTCTCGGGGACAGGGGGCGGATGAAAAACTGTTTTTT. Translation gives CASSSRGQGADEKLFF. The full variable domain, completed using reference TRBV28 and TRBJ1-4, is DVKVTQSSRYLVKRTGEKVFLECVQDMDHENMFWYRQDPGLGLRLIYFSYDVKMKEKGDIPEGYSVSREKKERFSLILESASTNQTSMYLCASSSRGQGADEKLFFGSGTQLSVL.

The V and J genes are TRBV3-1 and TRBJ2-6; 8 bases fit TRBD1. V shed 4 bases and J 4 bases; nucleotides not matched to a gene: 6. The length of the CDR3 is 16 residues. The germline gives CDR1 LGHDT, CDR2 YNNKEL (reference sequence). In DNA, the CDR3 is TGTGCCAGCAGCCGTCAGGGGGCGTCCGGGGCCAACGTCCTGACTTTC. Translating gives CASSRQGASGANVLTF.

This chain joins TRBV6-5 and TRBJ1-2; no definite D call. The V and J ends lost 2 bases and 0 bases respectively, with 13 bases between them. Germline-derived CDR1 and CDR2 are MNHEY and SVGAGI. This CDR3 is 16 amino acids long. CDR3 residues: CASSYQLGRSNYGYTF. In DNA form, the CDR3 reads TGTGCCAGCAGTTACCAGTTAGGACGATCTAACTATGGCTACACCTTC.

This clonotype was observed a few times. This chain joins TRBV4-1 and TRBJ2-3; no clear D gene. The germline V and J ends were trimmed by 1 base and 2 bases, with 10 bases remaining between them. Germline V gene data show CDR1 as MGHRA and CDR2 as YSYEKL. The CDR3 is 15 amino acids. CDR3 region: CASSQVLGYTDTQYF. The DNA of the CDR3 is TGCGCCAGCAGCCAAGTGTTAGGGTACACAGATACGCAGTATTTT.